This record concerns one TCR beta chain sequence. The target antigen is unknown. This sample is part of a study of identical twins. Study outcomes and limitations: Among beta out-of-frame sequences, excess sharing between twins appeared weaker. Shared out-of-frame alpha sequences (those common to twins) showed excess low generation probability.

Trimming cost V 3 bases and J 4 bases, with 15 bases left between them. Germline V lookup: CDR1 DFQATT, CDR2 SNEGSKA (reference sequence). The CDR3 extends over 14 amino acids. MiXCR was run by TCRdb on the 5' RACE reads, yielding one entry per CDR3 protein. The sample contains hundreds of thousands of distinct CDR3 sequences, 15% to 20% of which appear only once. The data were also submitted as part of a second study, on T cells expressing NK-cell markers. From that study: One of the eight sequenced donors was seronegative, whereas the other seven were HCMV-seropositive. T cells sorted in several experiments were restricted to alpha-beta TCR T cells by an anti-gamma-delta TCR antibody.

Input material: PBMCs. The chain joins TRBV20-1 to TRBJ1-2; D is perhaps TRBD1 (5 bases). The TCR was taken from a woman aged 18-29 years in good health. The CDR3 loop is CSARASEGSYGYTF. The CDR3 coding sequence is TGCAGTGCTAGGGCCTCGGAGGGGTCCTATGGCTACACCTTC.